Below, 20 T cell receptor beta chains from the same sample are listed, as sequenced in a study of siplizumab effects on memory and regulatory T cells. Clones were sequenced by immunoSEQ multiplex PCR, and TCRdb holds only the in-frame ones, with some missing. The sample contains tens of thousands of clones, nearly 95% of which appear only once. The sample consisted of non-Treg CD4+ T cells sorted from blood. The receptors here all came from a human donor in good health.

The V gene is TRBV18, the J gene TRBJ1-6, with TRBD1 matching 7 bases. This CDR3 spans 17 amino acids. CDR1 and CDR2 from the germline V gene are KGHSH and LQKENI. The V gene end was trimmed by 1 base and the J gene end by 5 bases; junction bases not matched to a gene: 8. CDR3 bases: TGTGCCAGCTCACCACTGCAGGGACAGCAGAATAATTCACCCCTCCACTTT. This translates into CASSPLQGQQNNSPLHF.

The chain carries TRBV6-4 and TRBJ1-1; D is perhaps TRBD1 (6 bases). The germline V and J ends were trimmed by 4 bases and 5 bases, with 11 bases remaining between them. The CDR3 loop spans 13 amino acids. Looked up from germline, CDR1 is MRHNA and CDR2 is SNTAGT. CDR3 protein: CASSAGVRTEAFF. CDR3 DNA sequence: TGTGCCAGCAGTGCAGGGGTCAGGACTGAAGCTTTCTTT.

This clone was detected only once. This sequence joins TRBV19 and TRBJ2-5; 9 bases align to TRBD1. Germline CDR1 LNHDA, CDR2 SQIVND (reference sequence). With 8 bases clipped from V and 5 bases from J, the junction kept 6 bases outside the gene matches. The CDR3 contains 13 residues. CDR3 in amino acids: CASAKQGAETQYF. For the CDR3, the DNA is TGTGCCAGTGCGAAACAGGGGGCTGAGACCCAGTACTTC.

This clone occurred once. V gene TRBV2 combines with J gene TRBJ1-4; D not certain. This CDR3 contains 14 residues. Germline V CDR1 and CDR2: SNHLY, FYNNEI. Trimming pared 4 bases from V and 0 bases from J, leaving 6 bases between. The chain's CDR3 is CASSGTTTNEKLFF. The CDR3 DNA reads as TGTGCCAGCAGTGGCACAACAACTAATGAAAAACTGTTTTTT.

This clone was picked up one time. The chain is built from TRBV2 and TRBJ2-7; the match to TRBD1 covers 7 bases. Per the germline V gene, CDR1 is SNHLY and CDR2 is FYNNEI. Germline trimming cut 6 bases from V and 3 bases from J; bases unmatched to any gene: 11. The CDR3 is 15 amino acids. The CDR3 region is CASRLTGTADYEQYF. The CDR3 DNA sequence: TGTGCCAGCAGGCTGACCGGGACAGCTGACTACGAGCAGTACTTC. The full variable domain, completed using reference TRBV2 and TRBJ2-7, is EPEVTQTPSHQVTQMGQEVILRCVPISNHLYFYWYRQILGQKVEFLVSFYNNEISEKSEIFDDQFSVERPDGSNFTLKIRSTKLEDSAMYFCASRLTGTADYEQYFGPGTRLTVT.

The genes are TRBV6-1 and TRBJ2-7, with 10 bases aligning to TRBD2. The germline V gene has CDR1 MNHNS and CDR2 SASEGT. J gave up 7 bases and V 5 bases, and 11 bases lay outside the gene matches. The CDR3 consists of 15 residues. The CDR3 protein is CASSPPVAGGREQYF. The CDR3 coding sequence is TGTGCCAGCAGTCCCCCGGTAGCGGGAGGCCGAGAGCAGTACTTC.

This chain joins TRBV15 and TRBJ2-1; the match to TRBD1 covers 8 bases. CDR3 size: 15 residues. The ends lost 5 bases at V and 2 bases at J; junction bases unmatched: 5. Germline-derived CDR1 and CDR2 are LNHNV and YYDKDF (reference sequence). CDR3 protein: CATSVDRATYNEQFF. The DNA for the CDR3 is TGTGCCACCAGCGTGGACAGGGCCACCTACAATGAGCAGTTCTTC.

The rearrangement uses TRBV13 and TRBJ2-7; possibly TRBD1 for D (6 bases). The CDR3 is made up of 13 amino acids. V lost 0 bases to trimming and J lost 3 bases, with 6 bases between them. The germline V gene encodes CDR1 PRHDT and CDR2 FYEKMQ (reference sequence). CDR3 in DNA: TGTGCCAGCAGCTTAGGACAGGGCTACGAGCAGTACTTC. It translates to CASSLGQGYEQYF.

The V and J genes are TRBV19 and TRBJ1-4; D is uncertain. Germline lookup yields CDR1 LNHDA and CDR2 SQIVND (reference sequence). V gave up 3 bases and J gave up 7 bases, with 3 bases separating them. The CDR3 length is 11 residues. This chain's CDR3 is CASSMTEKLFF. CDR3 nucleotides: TGTGCCAGTAGTATGACTGAAAAACTGTTTTTT.

The rearrangement uses TRBV19 and TRBJ1-5; TRBD1 might be the D (5 bases). This CDR3 has 16 residues. V lost 1 base, J lost 2 bases, and 12 bases lay in between. Germline V gene data show CDR1 as LNHDA and CDR2 as SQIVND (reference sequence). Here the CDR3 reads CASSIGPRAGNQPQHF. As DNA, the CDR3 is TGTGCCAGTAGTATAGGGCCCAGGGCGGGCAATCAGCCCCAGCATTTT.

CDR3 residues: CASSPRRGSSVEQYF. The CDR3 DNA reads TGTGCCAGCAGTCCCCGACGGGGGTCCTCTGTCGAGCAGTACTTC. The chain joins TRBV27 to TRBJ2-7; TRBD2 is a possible D gene (6 bases). Deletions cut 5 bases from V and 6 bases from J, with 20 bases between. This CDR3 is built from 15 residues. Germline assignment: CDR1 MNHEY and CDR2 SMNVEV (reference sequence).

This clone occurred once. The genes are TRBV9 and TRBJ2-2, with 7 bases fitting TRBD1. V was pared by 0 bases and J by 9 bases, with 5 bases of the junction left unmatched. This CDR3 is built from 14 residues. The germline CDR1 and CDR2 sequences are SGDLS and YYNGEE. The CDR3 bases are TGTGCCAGCAGCGTAGGACAGGGTAATCGGGAGCTGTTTTTT. Translated: CASSVGQGNRELFF.

This chain links TRBV27 with TRBJ2-5; 14 positions match TRBD2. Germline assignment: CDR1 MNHEY and CDR2 SMNVEV (reference sequence). V lost 3 bases, J lost 8 bases, and 14 bases stayed unmatched. This CDR3 is 18 amino acids long. The CDR3 DNA reads TGTGCCAGCAGTTTTCGGGGGGGACTAGCGGGAGATCCCCATACCCAGTACTTC. It is translated as CASSFRGGLAGDPHTQYF.

The chain has TRBV10-3 and TRBJ2-1; 14 bases are a match to TRBD2. Germline trimming cut 8 bases from V and 5 bases from J; bases unmatched to any gene: 5. Germline V gene data show CDR1 as ENHRY and CDR2 as SYGVKD. The CDR3 spans 15 residues. CDR3 coding DNA: TGTGCCATCGGACTAGCGGGGGGTTCGGACAATGAGCAGTTCTTC. Encoded protein: CAIGLAGGSDNEQFF.

J is TRBJ2-7 and V is TRBV2; 12 nucleotides agree with TRBD1. V gave up 0 bases and J gave up 3 bases; unmatched junction bases: 18. This CDR3 is built from 21 residues. CDR1 SNHLY and CDR2 FYNNEI come from the germline V gene. The CDR3 nucleotides are TGTGCCAGCAGTGAAGCGGGACAGGGGGCAATCAGGACTCAGTATGACTACGAGCAGTACTTC. Amino acids: CASSEAGQGAIRTQYDYEQYF. The whole variable domain, filled in from reference TRBV2 and TRBJ2-7, reads EPEVTQTPSHQVTQMGQEVILRCVPISNHLYFYWYRQILGQKVEFLVSFYNNEISEKSEIFDDQFSVERPDGSNFTLKIRSTKLEDSAMYFCASSEAGQGAIRTQYDYEQYFGPGTRLTVT.

This clone was seen only once. This sequence joins TRBV27 and TRBJ2-2; D is undetermined. Germline V gene sequence: CDR1 MNHEY, CDR2 SMNVEV (reference sequence). The CDR3 totals 16 residues. The V end was cut by 5 bases, the J end by 2 bases, with 15 bases between. CDR3 region: CASSPINGGNTGELFF. The CDR3, as DNA: TGTGCCAGCAGTCCCATAAATGGCGGAAACACCGGGGAGCTGTTTTTT.

The chain is built from TRBV7-2 and TRBJ2-4, with D possibly TRBD1 on 6 matching bases. From germline, CDR1 is SGHTA and CDR2 FQGNSA. V gave up 2 bases and J gave up 8 bases, with 19 bases separating them. The CDR3 spans 16 residues. In DNA, the CDR3 is TGTGCCAGCAGCTTATTCCGGGACACAGAAATATACATTCAGTACTTC. Protein product: CASSLFRDTEIYIQYF.

This clone was seen once. The chain recombines TRBV28 with TRBJ1-5, with a possible D match to TRBD1 (6 bases). This CDR3 has 14 residues. The germline V gene has CDR1 MDHEN and CDR2 SYDVKM. V lost 5 bases and J 7 bases, leaving 15 bases between the germline ends. The CDR3 loop is CASSLSRDIQPQHF. DNA for the CDR3: TGTGCCAGCAGTCTGTCCCGGGACATCCAGCCCCAGCATTTT.

V and J are TRBV5-1 and TRBJ2-7; 10 bases agree with TRBD2. The CDR3 is made up of 15 amino acids. With 0 bases clipped from V and 3 bases from J, the junction kept 3 bases outside the gene matches. Germline-derived CDR1 and CDR2 are SGHRS and YFSETQ. DNA for the CDR3: TGCGCCAGCAGCTTGGCGGCTAGCGGGGGCTACGAGCAGTACTTC. Amino acid sequence: CASSLAASGGYEQYF.

The genes are TRBV10-3 and TRBJ1-2; D is undetermined. Trimming left V 6 bases short and J 4 bases short, with 18 bases between. The CDR3 covers 15 residues. The germline CDR1 and CDR2 sequences are ENHRY and SYGVKD. The CDR3 here is CAISPALEILYGYTF. As DNA, the CDR3 is TGTGCCATCAGCCCCGCTTTAGAGATTCTCTATGGCTACACCTTC.